This TCR beta chain was obtained from a study of CD8+ T cells in alopecia areata. At the level of the study: Scalp area affected, as a percentage, set the severity score of treated patients.

The CDR3 is 14 residues long. Germline V gene sequence: CDR1 SEHNR, CDR2 FQNEAQ (reference sequence). With 2 bases removed from V and 1 base from J, the gap between germline ends came to 5 bases. Study conclusions and caveats: With tofacitinib ongoing, many expanded lesional clones persisted in both scalp and blood. Tofacitinib significantly decreased scalp clonality and expanded CD8+ clones among top 100. Higher clonality than in normal scalp was seen in lesional scalp, especially alopecia totalis/universalis.

Following RNA extraction, reverse transcription yielded cDNA that acted as the sequencing template. The table came from immunoSEQ multiplex PCR; TCRdb's copy has only in-frame clones and leaves some out. The table records about 210,000 clones, 40% to 45% of them present only once. This clone was observed a few times. As yet, its antigen is unknown. The treatment was: oral pan-JAK inhibitor, 5-10 mg twice daily. Specimen: CD4+ T cells sorted from blood, collected around week 37, from a patient treated with tofacitinib. The source of this sequence is a human donor with alopecia areata. V usage is TRBV7-9 and J usage is TRBJ2-2; D not certain. CDR3 loop: CASSLTWNTGELFF. The CDR3 DNA reads TGTGCCAGCAGCTTAACGTGGAACACCGGGGAGCTGTTTTTT. The full variable domain, rest sourced from reference TRBV7-9 and TRBJ2-2, is DTGVSQNPRHKITKRGQNVTFRCDPISEHNRLYWYRQTLGQGPEFLTYFQNEAQLEKSRLLSDRFSAERPKGSFSTLEIQRTEQGDSAMYLCASSLTWNTGELFFGEGSRLTVL.